This TCR beta chain was recorded in a study of blood T cells in healthy people across ages. Unmatched junction bases numbered 16, after V lost 2 bases and J lost 8 bases. CDR1 and CDR2 (germline): SGHRS, YFSETQ. CDR3 length: 18 residues. Then a second PCR, running about 6 to 12 cycles, was carried out with a sample-barcoded 5' primer and a J-beta primer mix. TCRdb fed the 5' RACE reads into MiXCR, producing one record per CDR3 protein. The sample includes around 790,000 distinct CDR3 sequences, 40% to 50% of them seen just once. The receptor was derived from a man between 60 and 75 years old in good health. The V gene is TRBV5-1, the J gene TRBJ2-1; 10 bases fit TRBD2. Sequenced sample: blood. The CDR3 loop reads CASSFPRRSGGAAYEQFF. DNA of the CDR3: TGCGCCAGCAGCTTTCCCCGTCGAAGCGGGGGGGCTGCCTATGAGCAGTTCTTC.